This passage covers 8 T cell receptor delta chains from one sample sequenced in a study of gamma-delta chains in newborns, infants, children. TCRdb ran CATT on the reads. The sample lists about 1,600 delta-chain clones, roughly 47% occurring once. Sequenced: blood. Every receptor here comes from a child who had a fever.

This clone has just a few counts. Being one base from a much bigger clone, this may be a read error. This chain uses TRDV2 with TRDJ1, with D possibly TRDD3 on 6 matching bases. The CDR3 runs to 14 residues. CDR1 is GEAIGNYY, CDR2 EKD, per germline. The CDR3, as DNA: TGTGCCTGTGACACTGTTACGGGGGACGATAAACGCATCTTT. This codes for CACDTVTGDDKRIF.

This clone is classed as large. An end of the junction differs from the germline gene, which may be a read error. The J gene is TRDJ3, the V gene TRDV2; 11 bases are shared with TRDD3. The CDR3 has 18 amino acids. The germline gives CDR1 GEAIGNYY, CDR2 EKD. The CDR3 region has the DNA TGTGCCTGTGACACACTGGGGGATATGACCTGGGACACCCGGCAGATGTTTTTC. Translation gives CACDTLGDMTWDTRQMFF.

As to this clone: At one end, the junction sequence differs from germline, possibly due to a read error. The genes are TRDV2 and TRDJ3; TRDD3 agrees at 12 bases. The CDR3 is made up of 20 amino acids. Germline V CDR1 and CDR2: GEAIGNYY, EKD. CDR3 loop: CACDGTGGYKGSRDTRQMFF. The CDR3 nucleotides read TGTGCCTGTGACGGTACTGGGGGATACAAGGGCTCCCGGGACACCCGACAGATGTTTTTC.

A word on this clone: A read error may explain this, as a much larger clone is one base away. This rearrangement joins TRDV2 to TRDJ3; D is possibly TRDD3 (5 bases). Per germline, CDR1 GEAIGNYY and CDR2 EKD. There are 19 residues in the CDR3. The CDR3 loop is CACDSLEALSSWDARQMFF. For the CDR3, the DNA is TGTGCCTGTGACAGCTTAGAGGCCTTAAGCTCCTGGGACGCCCGACAGATGTTTTTC.

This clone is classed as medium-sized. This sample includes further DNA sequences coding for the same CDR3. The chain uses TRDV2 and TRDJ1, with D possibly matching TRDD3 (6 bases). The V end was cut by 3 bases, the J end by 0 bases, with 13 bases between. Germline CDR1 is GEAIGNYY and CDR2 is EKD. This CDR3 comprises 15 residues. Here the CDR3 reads CACDPVGANTDKLIF. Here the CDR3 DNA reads TGTGCCTGTGACCCCGTGGGGGCGAACACCGATAAACTCATCTTT.

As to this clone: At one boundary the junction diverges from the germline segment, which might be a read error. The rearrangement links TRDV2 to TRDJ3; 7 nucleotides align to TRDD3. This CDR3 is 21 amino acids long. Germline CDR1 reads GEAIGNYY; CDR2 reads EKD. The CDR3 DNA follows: TGTGCCTGTGACACCGTAGGGGATAAGGCCCTTGCTGCCTGGGACACCCGACAGGTGTTTTTC. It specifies CACDTVGDKALAAWDTRQVFF.

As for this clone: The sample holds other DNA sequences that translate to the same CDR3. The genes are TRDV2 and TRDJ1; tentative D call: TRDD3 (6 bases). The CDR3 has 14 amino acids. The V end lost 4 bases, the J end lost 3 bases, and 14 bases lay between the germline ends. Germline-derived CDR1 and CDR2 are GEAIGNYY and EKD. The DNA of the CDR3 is TGTGCCTGTGAACTACTAGGGGATTCCGATAAACTCATCTTT. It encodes CACELLGDSDKLIF.

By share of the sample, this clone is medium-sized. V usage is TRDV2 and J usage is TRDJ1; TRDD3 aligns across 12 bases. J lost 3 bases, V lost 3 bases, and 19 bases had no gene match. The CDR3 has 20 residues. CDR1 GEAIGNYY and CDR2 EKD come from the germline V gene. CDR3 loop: CACDSIGVLGDTRVADKLIF. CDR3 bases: TGTGCCTGTGACTCGATAGGGGTACTGGGGGATACTAGAGTTGCCGATAAACTCATCTTT.